These T cell receptor beta chains were read from a single sample in a study of blood T cell repertoires in COVID-19. TCRdb's copy holds only in-frame clones and misses some; the assay was immunoSEQ multiplex PCR. Among hundreds of thousands of clones, approximately 90% were seen once, and the ten largest hold about 1.5%. Input material: PBMCs or T cells enriched from blood (not recorded which). The receptors were gathered from a woman between 18 and 29 years old who had been exposed to COVID-19. Each CDR3 is given with its conserved first and last residue. D genes are given only for firm matches.

j_call	v_call	d_call	cdr3_nt	cdr3_aa
TRBJ1-5	TRBV6-1	NA	TGTGCCAGCAGTGAACGCGGGGGCAATCAGCCCCAGCATTTT	CASSERGGNQPQHF
TRBJ2-1	TRBV5-4	TRBD2	TGTGCCAGCAGGGAGCGGGGGGGCCGGAACAATGAGCAGTTCTTC	CASRERGGRNNEQFF
TRBJ2-5	TRBV6-5	TRBD1	TGTGCCAGCAGTTATGCGGACAGGGCGGCGGAGACCCAGTACTTC	CASSYADRAAETQYF
TRBJ1-1	TRBV20-1	NA	TGCAGTGCTACGGGTTCGGAGGGAGCTTTCTTT	CSATGSEGAFF
TRBJ2-3	TRBV4-2	TRBD2	TGTGCCAGCAGCCAACGGGACGTGGGGGGGACAGATACGCAGTATTTT	CASSQRDVGGTDTQYF
TRBJ2-7	TRBV11-3	TRBD1	TGTGCCAGCAGCTTAGGCACAGGGGGCTACGAGCAGTACTTC	CASSLGTGGYEQYF
TRBJ2-5	TRBV28	NA	TGTGCCGCCAGCGTGGACAGTAGGGGCTATCGGCTAGAGACCCAGTACTTC	CAASVDSRGYRLETQYF
TRBJ2-7	TRBV6-5	NA	TGTGCCAGCAGTTCCCCGGGGGTATACGAGCAGTACTTC	CASSSPGVYEQYF
TRBJ2-1	TRBV4-1	NA	TGCGCCAGCAGCCCTGCCGGGGACATTTCCTCCTACAATGAGCAGTTCTTC	CASSPAGDISSYNEQFF
TRBJ2-2	TRBV4-3	TRBD1	TGCGCCAGCAGCCAAGAGTCCCGGCAGGGGGCAGACACCGGGGAGCTGTTTTTT	CASSQESRQGADTGELFF
TRBJ2-3	TRBV3-1/TRBV3-2	NA	TGTGCCAGCAGCCAAGAGGGGCCGCCAGATACGCAGTATTTT	CASSQEGPPDTQYF
TRBJ1-2	TRBV29-1	TRBD1	TGCAGCGTTGAAACGGGACAGGGAACCCCTGTCTATGGCTACACCTTC	CSVETGQGTPVYGYTF
TRBJ1-3	TRBV28	NA	TGTGCCAGCAGTTTAGGGAGCGGAAACACCATATATTTT	CASSLGSGNTIYF
TRBJ2-2	TRBV2	NA	TGTGCCAGTGGTCGGTCGGGGACCGGGGAGCTGTTTTTT	CASGRSGTGELFF
TRBJ1-2	TRBV2	NA	TGTGCCAGCAGAGTGACACTTACGTGGGGCTACACCTTC	CASRVTLTWGYTF
TRBJ1-5	TRBV6-5	NA	TGTGCCAGTACCCTGACAGACAATCAGCCCCAGCATTTT	CASTLTDNQPQHF
TRBJ1-6	TRBV6-5	NA	TGTGCCAGCAGTTACTCGGGGGGTACACCCCTCCACTTT	CASSYSGGTPLHF
TRBJ1-1	TRBV11-1	NA	TGTGCCAGCAGCTACGGGACTGTGAGTACTGAAGCTTTCTTT	CASSYGTVSTEAFF
TRBJ2-7	TRBV28	NA	TGTGCCAGCAGTTTTGACAGTGAGAAGTACGAGCAGTACTTC	CASSFDSEKYEQYF
TRBJ2-5	TRBV28	NA	TGTGCCAGCAGACCACAGGGAGGGAGGCAAGAGACCCAGTACTTC	CASRPQGGRQETQYF
TRBJ1-1	TRBV6-4	NA	TGTGCCAGCAGTGCCTTGTCGGGCACTGAAGCTTTCTTT	CASSALSGTEAFF
TRBJ2-2	TRBV7-9	TRBD1	TGTGCCAGCAGCTTGGGACAGGGGTATATGTCCGGGGAGCTGTTTTTT	CASSLGQGYMSGELFF
TRBJ2-5	TRBV5-1	NA	TGCGCCAGCAGCTTACAAGGGGAAGAGACCCAGTACTTC	CASSLQGEETQYF
TRBJ1-6	TRBV7-2	TRBD1	TGTGCCAGCAGCTTGGTACACACGGGACAGGGTTCACCCCTCCACTTT	CASSLVHTGQGSPLHF
TRBJ2-3	TRBV27	TRBD2	TGTGCCAGCAGGCGGGAGTACGCAGATACGCAGTATTTT	CASRREYADTQYF